This is a list of T cell receptor beta chains from one sample in a study of vaccination and CD4 T cells after COVID-19. Antigen specificity for these receptors is unknown. From the PCR reads, TCRdb called clonotypes with MiXCR, one entry per CDR3 protein. The repertoire holds 13,000 or so distinct CDR3 sequences, with 50% as singletons. Sequenced input: CD4+ T cells from blood, cultured in vitro. The source is a human donor who had recovered from COVID-19. The CDR3 runs from the conserved cysteine through the conserved F or W. A D gene is named only where the DNA matches it firmly. A row's size may be missing; if present it is once, few, many or a size class.

v_gene	d_gene	abundance	j_gene	CDR3nt	CDR3aa
TRBV6-1	TRBD1	NA	TRBJ1-1	TGTGCCAGCAGGCCCGACAGGGGGGCCCTGAACACTGAAGCTTTCTTT	CASRPDRGALNTEAFF
TRBV5-1	TRBD1	hyperexpanded	TRBJ2-7	TGCGCCAGCAGCCTCTGGACAGGGGGTTCTTACGAGCAGTACTTC	CASSLWTGGSYEQYF
TRBV12-3/TRBV12-4	NA	NA	TRBJ2-1	TGTGCCAGCAGTCCCCGACTAGGTGTCAATGAGCAGTTCTTC	CASSPRLGVNEQFF
TRBV6-5	NA	few	TRBJ2-3	TGTGCCAGCAGTTACGAACGCGCGGGCACAGATACGCAGTATTTT	CASSYERAGTDTQYF
TRBV30	TRBD1	few	TRBJ1-6	TGTGCCTGGAGCAGGACAGGGAAAATAATTCAGCCCCTCCACTTT	CAWSRTGKIIQPLHF
TRBV1	NA	few	TRBJ1-5	TGCACCAGCTCTTGGAACCAGCCCCAGCATTTT	CTSSWNQPQHF
TRBV4-1	NA	NA	TRBJ1-1	TGCGCCAGCAGCCCGGCGGGATTGAACACTGAAGCTTTCTTT	CASSPAGLNTEAFF
TRBV30	NA	few	TRBJ1-2	TGTGCCTGGAGCGAAGGAGCCAAGAGCTATGGCTACACCTTC	CAWSEGAKSYGYTF
TRBV11-3	TRBD1	once	TRBJ1-3	TGTGCCAGCAGCGGGACAGCCATTGGAAACACCATATATTTT	CASSGTAIGNTIYF
TRBV11-2	NA	NA	TRBJ2-1	TGTGCCAGCACCTATTCTCATGAGCAGTTCTTC	CASTYSHEQFF
TRBV21-1	NA	few	TRBJ2-6	TGTGCCAGCAGCCCCCGAGCCCCCAGCGGGGGGGCGTCTGGGGCCAACGTCCTGACTTTC	CASSPRAPSGGASGANVLTF